This entry lists 10 T cell receptor beta chains sequenced from one sample in a study of technical replicates of blood from several donors. Sequenced by immunoSEQ multiplex PCR; TCRdb stores in-frame clones only, minus some. The table records 70,000 to 75,000 clones, roughly 94% of them present only once. Material: T cells isolated from PBMCs. The receptor set was obtained from a human donor in good health.

In the case of this clone: The same CDR3 can be traced to other DNA sequences in this sample. The rearrangement uses TRBV7-9 and TRBJ1-2, with 7 bases identical to TRBD1. The CDR3 is made up of 15 amino acids. J lost 0 bases, V lost 1 base, and 2 bases had no gene match. Germline loops: CDR1 SEHNR, CDR2 FQNEAQ (reference sequence). The CDR3 reads CASSLGQGANYGYTF. The CDR3 nucleotides are TGTGCCAGCAGCTTAGGGCAGGGGGCTAACTATGGCTACACCTTC.

This rearrangement joins TRBV7-9 to TRBJ2-7, with a possible D match to TRBD2 (7 bases). This CDR3 has 15 residues. Germline loops: CDR1 SEHNR, CDR2 FQNEAQ (reference sequence). With 1 base removed from V and 5 bases from J, the gap between germline ends came to 15 bases. The CDR3 region is CASSLVRGGVNEQYF. For the CDR3, the DNA is TGTGCCAGCAGCTTAGTGAGGGGGGGAGTCAACGAGCAGTACTTC.

In its sample, this clone was seen once. The CDR3 DNA is TGTGCCAGCAGTCGAGGGCCCTTGGAAGGTGGCTACACCTTC. It is translated as CASSRGPLEGGYTF. V and J are TRBV28 and TRBJ1-2; D is ambiguous. The CDR3 has 14 residues. V was shortened by 5 bases and J by 7 bases, with 17 bases between the two germline ends. Per the germline V gene, CDR1 is MDHEN and CDR2 is SYDVKM.

The gene calls are TRBV2 and TRBJ1-1, with unresolved D. Trimming took off 8 bases at V and 0 bases at J, with 13 bases between the two ends. The CDR3 has 14 residues. CDR1 and CDR2 (germline): SNHLY, FYNNEI. The CDR3 here is CASHRVSMNTEAFF. Written as DNA, the CDR3 is TGTGCCAGCCACCGGGTTTCCATGAACACTGAAGCTTTCTTT.

The chain is built from TRBV21-1 and TRBJ1-5; the table's TRBD1 call for D was not verified on the DNA. TRBV21-1 is tagged as a pseudogene. There are 11 residues in the CDR3. As DNA, the CDR3 is TGCCCAAGACAGGGGGATCAGCCCCAGCATTTT. It translates to CPRQGDQPQHF.

This chain joins TRBV19 and TRBJ1-3; D is uncertain. Germline CDR1 LNHDA, CDR2 SQIVND (reference sequence). The CDR3 totals 15 residues. Trimming stripped 6 bases from V and 4 bases from J, with 16 bases between. The chain's CDR3 is CASSFLGLRGNTIYF. CDR3 nucleotide sequence: TGTGCCAGTAGCTTCCTAGGTCTGAGGGGAAACACCATATATTTT.

The chain couples TRBV6-4 to TRBJ2-1, with 7 bases aligning to TRBD2. The CDR3 contains 16 residues. Trimming took 6 bases from V and 12 from J; bases not matched to a gene: 20. Per the germline V gene, CDR1 is MRHNA and CDR2 is SNTAGT. The CDR3 loop reads CASSQAGLHPLQGQFF. The CDR3 DNA is TGTGCCAGCAGCCAAGCGGGACTTCACCCTCTACAAGGGCAGTTCTTC.

The rearrangement links TRBV9 to TRBJ2-5; TRBD1 agrees at 8 bases. The junction had 5 bases not matched to a gene; V was cut back by 2 bases and J by 5 bases. This CDR3 is 14 amino acids long. CDR1 SGDLS and CDR2 YYNGEE come from the germline V gene. In DNA, the CDR3 is TGTGCCAGCAGCGTCGGACAGGGAGTGGAGACCCAGTACTTC. It encodes CASSVGQGVETQYF. The whole variable domain, remainder taken from reference TRBV9 and TRBJ2-5, is DSGVTQTPKHLITATGQRVTLRCSPRSGDLSVYWYQQSLDQGLQFLIQYYNGEERAKGNILERFSAQQFPDLHSELNLSSLELGDSALYFCASSVGQGVETQYFGPGTRLLVL.

This chain connects TRBV5-4 to TRBJ1-2; D is perhaps TRBD1 (6 bases). Looked up from germline, CDR1 is SGHNT and CDR2 is YYREEE (reference sequence). Trimming removed 1 base from V and 2 bases from J, with 6 bases in between. This CDR3 has 13 residues. CDR3 in amino acids: CASSLQGNYGYTF. The CDR3 nucleotides read TGTGCCAGCAGCTTGCAGGGGAACTATGGCTACACCTTC.

The chain is built from TRBV15 and TRBJ1-2, with TRBD1 matching 7 bases. J gave up 1 base and V 8 bases, and 22 bases lay outside the gene matches. Germline values: CDR1 LNHNV, CDR2 YYDKDF (reference sequence). This CDR3 region has 19 residues. CDR3 coding DNA: TGTGCCACCGCGGGCAGGGGACAAACAGGGGCAAAGTATAACTATGGCTACACCTTC. Protein sequence: CATAGRGQTGAKYNYGYTF.